These 9 T cell receptor beta chains were sequenced from one sample in a study of neurological immune-mediated disorders. TCRdb reprocessed the 5' RACE reads with MiXCR, giving one entry per CDR3 protein. The data contain roughly 65,000 distinct CDR3 sequences, over 4% of them singletons. Material: PBMCs. These receptors originate from a man aged 45-65 years with multiple sclerosis.

This clonotype was counted at least ten times. The gene calls are TRBV30 and TRBJ1-4, with D unclear. Germline V gene lookup returns CDR1 GTSNPN and CDR2 SVGIG (reference sequence). With 5 bases removed from V and 6 bases from J, the gap between germline ends came to 16 bases. The CDR3 consists of 14 residues. CDR3 residues: CAWGQSALDEKLFF. The CDR3, as DNA: TGTGCCTGGGGTCAGTCAGCGCTCGATGAAAAACTGTTTTTT.

This clonotype was observed many times. The chain recombines TRBV3-1 with TRBJ2-7; 9 bases are a match to TRBD2. With V trimmed by 0 bases and J by 9 bases, 9 bases remained unmatched. Germline assignment: CDR1 LGHDT and CDR2 YNNKEL (reference sequence). This CDR3 region has 15 residues. This CDR3 is CASSQDASGKSVQYF. The CDR3 DNA is TGTGCCAGCAGCCAAGATGCTAGCGGGAAGTCGGTGCAGTACTTC.

This clonotype was found many times. The chain joins TRBV10-3 to TRBJ2-5; D remains unclear. CDR1 ENHRY and CDR2 SYGVKD come from the germline V gene. Trimming stripped 0 bases from V and 5 bases from J, with 1 base between. The CDR3 is 11 residues long. The CDR3 loop is CAISESETQYF. CDR3 nucleotide sequence: TGTGCCATCAGTGAGTCTGAGACCCAGTACTTC.

This clonotype was seen ten or more times. The chain uses TRBV7-2 and TRBJ1-2, with a tentative D call TRBD1 (5 bases). Trimming stripped 5 bases from V and 4 bases from J, with 11 bases between. The CDR3 loop spans 13 amino acids. In germline, CDR1 is SGHTA, CDR2 FQGNSA. CDR3 loop: CASSQDRLYGYTF. CDR3 nucleotides: TGTGCCAGCAGCCAAGACAGACTCTATGGCTACACCTTC.

This clonotype was seen ten or more times. The chain recombines TRBV29-1 with TRBJ1-1, with 9 bases matching TRBD1. CDR1 and CDR2 (germline): SQVTM, ANQGSEA. CDR3 length equals 12 residues. CDR3 amino acids: CRGQGIGTEAFF. CDR3 nucleotides: TGCAGAGGACAGGGGATCGGCACTGAAGCTTTCTTT. Variable domain in full (rest from reference TRBV29-1 and TRBJ1-1): SAVISQKPSRDICQRGTSLTIQCQVDSQVTMMFWYRQQPGQSLTLIATANQGSEATYESGFVIDKFPISRPNLTFSTLTVSNMSPEDSSIYLCRGQGIGTEAFFGQGTRLTVV.

This clonotype was recorded at least ten times. The chain couples TRBV5-1 to TRBJ1-4, with D uncertain. The germline CDR1 and CDR2 sequences are SGHRS and YFSETQ. The CDR3 loop spans 14 amino acids. V was clipped by 0 bases and J by 0 bases, with 3 bases between them. CDR3: CASSLGTTNEKLFF. In nucleotides, the CDR3 is TGCGCCAGCAGCTTGGGGACAACTAATGAAAAACTGTTTTTT.

Only a few counts were recorded for this clonotype. The genes are TRBV5-1 and TRBJ2-7; no reliable D call. V lost 0 bases to trimming and J lost 4 bases, with 8 bases between them. Germline CDR1 and CDR2: SGHRS and YFSETQ. This CDR3 comprises 13 residues. The CDR3 bases are TGCGCCAGCAGCTTGGTTGTCGAATACGAGCAGTACTTC. Translation: CASSLVVEYEQYF. The whole variable domain, filled in from reference TRBV5-1 and TRBJ2-7, reads KAGVTQTPRYLIKTRGQQVTLSCSPISGHRSVSWYQQTPGQGLQFLFEYFSETQRNKGNFPGRFSGRQFSNSRSEMNVSTLELGDSALYLCASSLVVEYEQYFGPGTRLTVT.

This clonotype was counted at least ten times. This chain links TRBV5-5 with TRBJ2-7; D possibly uses TRBD1 or TRBD2 (5 bases each). Germline CDR1 and CDR2: SGHKS and YYEKEE (reference sequence). V lost 4 bases to trimming and J lost 2 bases, with 10 bases between them. The CDR3 has 13 amino acids. The CDR3 loop is CASSRWGTYEQYF. Here the CDR3 DNA reads TGTGCCAGCAGCCGGTGGGGGACCTACGAGCAGTACTTC.

This clonotype was seen many times. V usage is TRBV5-1 and J usage is TRBJ2-3; 9 bases agree with TRBD2. The V gene's germline CDR1 is SGHRS and CDR2 YFSETQ. V lost 0 bases, J lost 2 bases, and 1 base stayed unmatched. The CDR3 is 15 amino acids. The CDR3 is CASSLVAGDTDTQYF. The CDR3 nucleotides read TGCGCCAGCAGCTTGGTAGCGGGGGACACAGATACGCAGTATTTT.